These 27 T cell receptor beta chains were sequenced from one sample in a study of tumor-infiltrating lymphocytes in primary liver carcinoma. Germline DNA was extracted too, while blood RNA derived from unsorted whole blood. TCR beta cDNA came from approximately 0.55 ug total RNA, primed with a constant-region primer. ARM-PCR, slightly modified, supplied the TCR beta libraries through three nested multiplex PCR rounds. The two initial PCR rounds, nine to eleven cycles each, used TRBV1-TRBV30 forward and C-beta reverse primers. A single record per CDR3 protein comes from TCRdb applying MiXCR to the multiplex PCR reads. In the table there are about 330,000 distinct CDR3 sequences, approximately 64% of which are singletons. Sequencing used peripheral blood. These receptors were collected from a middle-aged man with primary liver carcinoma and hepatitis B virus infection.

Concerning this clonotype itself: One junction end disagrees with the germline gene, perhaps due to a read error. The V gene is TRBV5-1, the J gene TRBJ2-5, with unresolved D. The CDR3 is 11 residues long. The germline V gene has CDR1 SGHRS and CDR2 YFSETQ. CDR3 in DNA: TGCACCAGCGCGTCGAAAGAGACCCAGTACTTC. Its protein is CTSASKETQYF.

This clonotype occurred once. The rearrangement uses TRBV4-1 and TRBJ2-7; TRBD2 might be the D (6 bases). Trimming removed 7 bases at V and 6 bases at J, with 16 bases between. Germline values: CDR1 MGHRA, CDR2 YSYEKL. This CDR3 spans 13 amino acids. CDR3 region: CASNLARVGEQYF. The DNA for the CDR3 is TGCGCCAGCAACCTAGCGAGAGTAGGCGAGCAGTACTTC.

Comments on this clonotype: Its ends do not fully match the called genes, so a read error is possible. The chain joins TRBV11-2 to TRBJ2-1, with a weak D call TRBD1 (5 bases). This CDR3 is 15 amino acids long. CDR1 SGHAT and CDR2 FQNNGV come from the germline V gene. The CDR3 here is CVSSASRTRYNEQFF. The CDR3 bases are TGTGTCAGCAGCGCGAGCAGGACACGCTACAATGAACAGTTCTTC.

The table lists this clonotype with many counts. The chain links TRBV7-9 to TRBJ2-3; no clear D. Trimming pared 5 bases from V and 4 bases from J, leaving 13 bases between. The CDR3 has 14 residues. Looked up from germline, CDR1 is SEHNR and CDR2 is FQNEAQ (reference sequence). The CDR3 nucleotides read TGTGCCAGCAGCCCGAAGTTGTCCCCAGATACGCAGTATTTT. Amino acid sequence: CASSPKLSPDTQYF.

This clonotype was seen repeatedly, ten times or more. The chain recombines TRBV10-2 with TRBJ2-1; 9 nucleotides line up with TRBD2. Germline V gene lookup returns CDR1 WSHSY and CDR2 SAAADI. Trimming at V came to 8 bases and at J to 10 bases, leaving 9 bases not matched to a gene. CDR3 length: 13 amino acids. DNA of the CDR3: TGCGCCAGCTCGACTAGCGGCTCAGGAGAGCAGTTCTTC. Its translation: CASSTSGSGEQFF.

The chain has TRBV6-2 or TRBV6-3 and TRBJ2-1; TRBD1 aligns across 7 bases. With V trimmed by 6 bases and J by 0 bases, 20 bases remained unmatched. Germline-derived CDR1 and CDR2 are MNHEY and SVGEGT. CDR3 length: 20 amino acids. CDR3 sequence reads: CASSSHGQAASISSYNEQFF. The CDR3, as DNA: TGTGCCAGCAGCTCCCATGGACAGGCCGCCTCAATAAGCTCCTACAATGAGCAGTTCTTC.

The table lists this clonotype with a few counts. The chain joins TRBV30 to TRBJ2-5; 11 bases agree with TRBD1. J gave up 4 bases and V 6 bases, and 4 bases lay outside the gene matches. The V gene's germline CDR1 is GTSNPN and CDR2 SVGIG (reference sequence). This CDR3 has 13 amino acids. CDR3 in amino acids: CACGDRGLETQYF. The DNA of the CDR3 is TGTGCCTGCGGGGACAGGGGGTTAGAGACCCAGTACTTC.

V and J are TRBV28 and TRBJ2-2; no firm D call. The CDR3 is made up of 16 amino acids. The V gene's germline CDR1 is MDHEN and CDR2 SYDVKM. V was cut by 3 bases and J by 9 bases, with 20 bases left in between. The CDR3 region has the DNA TGTGCCAGCAGTTTTTCACTGGGTGGGAAAAGCCGGGAGCTGTTTTTT. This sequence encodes CASSFSLGGKSRELFF.

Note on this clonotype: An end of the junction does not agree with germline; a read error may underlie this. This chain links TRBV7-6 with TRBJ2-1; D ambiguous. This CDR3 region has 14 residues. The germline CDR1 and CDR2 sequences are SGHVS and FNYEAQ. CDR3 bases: TGTGCCAGCAGCCATAGGCGGCGGAGCGATGAGCTGTTCTTC. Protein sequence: CASSHRRRSDELFF.

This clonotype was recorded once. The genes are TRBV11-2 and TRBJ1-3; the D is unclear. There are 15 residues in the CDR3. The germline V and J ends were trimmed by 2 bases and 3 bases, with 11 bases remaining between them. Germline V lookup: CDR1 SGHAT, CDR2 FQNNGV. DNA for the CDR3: TGTGCCAGCAGCTTAAGTGTAGGATTTGGAAACACCATATATTTT. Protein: CASSLSVGFGNTIYF.

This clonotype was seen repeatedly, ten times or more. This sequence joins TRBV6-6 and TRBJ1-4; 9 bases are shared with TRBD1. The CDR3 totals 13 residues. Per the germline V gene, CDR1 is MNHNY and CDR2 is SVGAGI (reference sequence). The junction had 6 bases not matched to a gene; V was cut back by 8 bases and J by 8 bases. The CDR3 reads CASRDRVGEKLFF. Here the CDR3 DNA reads TGTGCCAGCCGGGACAGGGTCGGGGAAAAACTGTTTTTT.

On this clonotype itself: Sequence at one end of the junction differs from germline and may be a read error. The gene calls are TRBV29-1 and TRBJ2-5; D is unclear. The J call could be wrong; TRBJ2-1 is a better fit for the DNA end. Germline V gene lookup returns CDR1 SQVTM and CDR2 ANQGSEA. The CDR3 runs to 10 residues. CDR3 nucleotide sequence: TGCGGCGTCGGTTACAATGAGCAGTTCTTC. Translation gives CGVGYNEQFF.

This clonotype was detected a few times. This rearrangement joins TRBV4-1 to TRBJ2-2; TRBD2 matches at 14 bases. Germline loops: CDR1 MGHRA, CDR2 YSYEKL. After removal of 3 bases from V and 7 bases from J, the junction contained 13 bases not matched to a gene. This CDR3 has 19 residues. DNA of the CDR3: TGCGCCAGCAGCCAGCCTAAGGGACTAGCGGGAGTGGATAGCGGGGAGCTGTTTTTT. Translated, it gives CASSQPKGLAGVDSGELFF.

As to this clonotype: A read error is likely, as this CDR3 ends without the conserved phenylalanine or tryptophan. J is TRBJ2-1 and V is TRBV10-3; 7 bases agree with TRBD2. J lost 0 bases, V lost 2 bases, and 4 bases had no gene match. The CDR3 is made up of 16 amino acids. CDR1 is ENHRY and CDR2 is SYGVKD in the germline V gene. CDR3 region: CAISERSGNSYNEQFS. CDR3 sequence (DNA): TGTGCCATCAGTGAGAGGAGCGGGAACTCCTACAATGAGCAGTTCTCC.

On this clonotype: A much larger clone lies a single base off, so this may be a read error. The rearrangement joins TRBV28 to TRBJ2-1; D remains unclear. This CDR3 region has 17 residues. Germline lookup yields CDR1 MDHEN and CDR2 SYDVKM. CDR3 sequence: CASSLPPTITTYNGQFF. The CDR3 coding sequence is TGTGCCAGCAGTTTACCCCCAACCATCACCACCTACAATGGGCAGTTCTTC.

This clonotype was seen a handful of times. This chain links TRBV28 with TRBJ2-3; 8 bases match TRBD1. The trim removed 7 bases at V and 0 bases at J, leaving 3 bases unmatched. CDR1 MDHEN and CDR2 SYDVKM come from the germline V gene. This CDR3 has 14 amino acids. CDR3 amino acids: CASKTGDSTDTQYF. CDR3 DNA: TGTGCCAGCAAGACAGGGGATAGCACAGATACGCAGTATTTT.

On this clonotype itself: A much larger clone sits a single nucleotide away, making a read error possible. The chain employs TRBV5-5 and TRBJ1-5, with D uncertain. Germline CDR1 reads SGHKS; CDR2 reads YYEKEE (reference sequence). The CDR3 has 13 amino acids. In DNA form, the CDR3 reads TGTGCCAGCAACTTGGAGGGCAATCAGCCCCAGCATTTT. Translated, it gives CASNLEGNQPQHF.

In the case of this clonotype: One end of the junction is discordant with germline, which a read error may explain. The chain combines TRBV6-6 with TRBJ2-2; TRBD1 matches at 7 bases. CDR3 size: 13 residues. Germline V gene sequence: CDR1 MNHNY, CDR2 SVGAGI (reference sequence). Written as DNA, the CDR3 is TGTGCCAGCAGAGGGACAGCCACCGAGGAGCTGTTTTTT. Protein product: CASRGTATEELFF.

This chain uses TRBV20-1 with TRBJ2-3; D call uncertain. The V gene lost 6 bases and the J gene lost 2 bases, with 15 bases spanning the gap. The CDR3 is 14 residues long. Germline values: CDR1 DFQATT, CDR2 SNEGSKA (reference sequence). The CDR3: CSADGPANTDTQYF. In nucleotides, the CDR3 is TGCAGTGCCGACGGGCCTGCTAACACAGATACGCAGTATTTT.

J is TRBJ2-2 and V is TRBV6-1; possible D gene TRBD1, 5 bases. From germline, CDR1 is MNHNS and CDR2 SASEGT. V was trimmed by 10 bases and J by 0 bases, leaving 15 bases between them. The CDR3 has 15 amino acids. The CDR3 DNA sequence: TGTGCCACCGTCCTACAGGACCCGAACACCGGGGAGCTGTTTTTT. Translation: CATVLQDPNTGELFF.

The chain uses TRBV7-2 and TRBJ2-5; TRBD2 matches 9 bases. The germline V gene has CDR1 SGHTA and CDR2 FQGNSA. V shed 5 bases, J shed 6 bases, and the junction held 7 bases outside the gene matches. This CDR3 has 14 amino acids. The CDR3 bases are TGTGCCAGCAGCCCTAGCGGGGTCGGGAAGACCCAGTACTTC. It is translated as CASSPSGVGKTQYF.

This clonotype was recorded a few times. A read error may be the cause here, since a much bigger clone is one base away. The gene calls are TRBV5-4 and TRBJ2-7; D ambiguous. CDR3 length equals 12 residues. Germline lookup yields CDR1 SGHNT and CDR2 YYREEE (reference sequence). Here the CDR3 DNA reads TGTACCAGCAGCCGCGCCACTCTCGAGCAGTACTTC. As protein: CTSSRATLEQYF.

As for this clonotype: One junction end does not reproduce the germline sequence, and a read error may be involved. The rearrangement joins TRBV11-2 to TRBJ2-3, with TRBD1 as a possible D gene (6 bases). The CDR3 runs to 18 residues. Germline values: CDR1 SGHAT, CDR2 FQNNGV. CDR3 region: CANSLAPDSLAWTDTQYF. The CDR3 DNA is TGTGCCAACAGCTTAGCCCCGGACAGCCTAGCCTGGACAGATACGCAGTATTTT.

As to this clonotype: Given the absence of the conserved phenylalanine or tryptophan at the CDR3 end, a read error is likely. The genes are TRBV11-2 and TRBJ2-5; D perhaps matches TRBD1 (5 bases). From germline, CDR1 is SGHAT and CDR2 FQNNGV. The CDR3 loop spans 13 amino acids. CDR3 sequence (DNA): TGTACCAGCAGCTCTCAGGGAAAAGAGACCCAGTACTTA. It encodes CTSSSQGKETQYL.

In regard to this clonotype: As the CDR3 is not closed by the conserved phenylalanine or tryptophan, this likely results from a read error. In DNA, the CDR3 is TGTGCCAGCAGCTTGGAGGCGGGACAGCGAAACACTGAAGCTTTCTGT. It encodes CASSLEAGQRNTEAFC. The rearrangement joins TRBV5-4 to TRBJ1-1, with 7 bases fitting TRBD1. V trimming: 0 bases; J trimming: 2 bases; junction bases outside the gene matches: 7. CDR1 is SGHNT and CDR2 is YYREEE in the germline V gene (reference sequence). This CDR3 is built from 16 residues.

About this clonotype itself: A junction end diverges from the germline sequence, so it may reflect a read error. CDR3 region: CASSFGDSPYDEQFF. In DNA form, the CDR3 reads TGTGCCAGCAGTTTCGGCGACAGCCCCTACGATGAGCAGTTCTTC. The chain recombines TRBV28 with TRBJ2-1, with D possibly matching TRBD1 (5 bases). Looked up from germline, CDR1 is MDHEN and CDR2 is SYDVKM. This CDR3 is built from 15 residues. The whole variable domain, filled in from reference TRBV28 and TRBJ2-1, reads DVKVTQSSRYLVKRTGEKVFLECVQDMDHENMFWYRQDPGLGLRLIYFSYDVKMKEKGDIPEGYSVSREKKERFSLILESASTNQTSMYLCASSFGDSPYDEQFFGPGTRLTVL.

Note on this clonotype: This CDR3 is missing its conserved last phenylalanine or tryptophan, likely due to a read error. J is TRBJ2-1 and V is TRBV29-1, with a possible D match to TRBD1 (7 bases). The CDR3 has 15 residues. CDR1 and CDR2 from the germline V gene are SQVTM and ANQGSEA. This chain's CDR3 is CGVEVVGQEGNEQFL. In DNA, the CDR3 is TGCGGCGTTGAAGTGGTAGGACAGGAGGGGAATGAGCAGTTCCTC.